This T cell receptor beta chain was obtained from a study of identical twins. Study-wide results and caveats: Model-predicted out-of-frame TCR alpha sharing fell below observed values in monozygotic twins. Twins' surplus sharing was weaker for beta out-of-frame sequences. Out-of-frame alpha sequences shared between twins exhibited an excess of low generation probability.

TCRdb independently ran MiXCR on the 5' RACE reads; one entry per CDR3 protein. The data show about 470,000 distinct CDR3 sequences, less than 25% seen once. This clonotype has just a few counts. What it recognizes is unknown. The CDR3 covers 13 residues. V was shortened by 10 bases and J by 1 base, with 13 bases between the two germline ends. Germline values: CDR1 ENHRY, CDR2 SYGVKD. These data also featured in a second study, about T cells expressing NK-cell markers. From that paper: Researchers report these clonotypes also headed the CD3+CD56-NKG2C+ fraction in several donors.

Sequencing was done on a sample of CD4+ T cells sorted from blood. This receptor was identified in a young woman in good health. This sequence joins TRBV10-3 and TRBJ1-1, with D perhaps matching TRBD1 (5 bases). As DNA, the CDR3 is TGTGCCACCAGAGATACAGGGAACACTGAAGCTTTCTTT. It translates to CATRDTGNTEAFF.